A selection of T cell receptor beta chains follows, all from one sample in a study of T-cell memory formation after mild COVID-19. MiXCR was run by TCRdb on the 5' RACE reads, yielding one entry per CDR3 protein. The table has tens of thousands of distinct CDR3 sequences, 11% to 15% seen once; the top ten hold about 33%. The specimen was PBMCs or a T cell subset sorted from them (not recorded which). All receptors come from an adult woman who had mild COVID-19 (a few samples of this study predate the infection). Cell type and time point are not known. The CDR3 runs from the conserved cysteine through the conserved F or W. The order of the fields is clone size, V gene, D gene, J gene, CDR3 protein, CDR3 DNA. The D gene is left open where the match is weak. Size is stated for part of the rows, as once, few or many counts, or as a class when the clone is expanded.

.	TRBV30	.	TRBJ2-7	CAWSVSKAYEQYF	TGTGCCTGGAGTGTAAGTAAAGCCTACGAGCAGTACTTC
few	TRBV15	.	TRBJ2-3	CATSIPGTSTNTQYF	TGTGCCACCAGCATCCCAGGCACCTCCACGAATACGCAGTATTTT
few	TRBV4-1	.	TRBJ2-5	CASSQIGLGQQETQYF	TGCGCCAGCAGCCAGATAGGGCTTGGACAGCAAGAGACCCAGTACTTC
few	TRBV27	TRBD1	TRBJ1-1	CASSSNSPSTGDNRPEAFF	TGTGCCAGCAGTTCGAACTCTCCCTCGACAGGGGATAACCGCCCTGAAGCTTTCTTT
.	TRBV20-1	.	TRBJ1-2	CSARSQGGLGDYGYTF	TGCAGTGCTAGATCCCAGGGAGGTCTAGGGGACTATGGCTACACCTTC
.	TRBV20-1	.	TRBJ2-1	CSASPQGSLSYNEQFF	TGCAGTGCCAGCCCCCAGGGCAGTCTCTCCTACAATGAGCAGTTCTTC
.	TRBV20-1	TRBD2	TRBJ2-1	CSAREPGTSITNEQFF	TGCAGTGCTAGAGAACCCGGGACTAGTATTACAAATGAGCAGTTCTTC
.	TRBV7-6	.	TRBJ2-3	CASSLGGYTQYF	TGTGCCAGCAGCTTAGGAGGATATACGCAGTATTTT
.	TRBV4-1	.	TRBJ1-3	CASSQVSGRVNTIYF	TGCGCCAGCAGCCAAGTGTCGGGTCGGGTAAACACCATATATTTT
few	TRBV5-1	TRBD1	TRBJ2-7	CASSGRQGREQYF	TGCGCCAGCAGCGGGCGACAGGGCCGCGAGCAGTACTTC
few	TRBV2	.	TRBJ1-2	CASSGVGSNYGYTF	TGTGCCAGCAGTGGAGTCGGATCCAACTATGGCTACACCTTC
few	TRBV4-1	.	TRBJ1-1	CASSHQPGELGEAFF	TGCGCCAGCAGCCATCAGCCGGGGGAGCTGGGTGAAGCTTTCTTT
.	TRBV7-9	.	TRBJ1-1	CASISGVGLNTEAFF	TGTGCCAGCATATCTGGTGTCGGATTGAACACTGAAGCTTTCTTT
.	TRBV11-2	TRBD1	TRBJ2-1	CASSYGQGAYNEQFF	TGTGCCAGCAGCTACGGTCAGGGGGCGTACAATGAGCAGTTCTTC
.	TRBV7-3	.	TRBJ2-5	CASSPGMGRTQYF	TGTGCCAGCAGCCCCGGGATGGGGCGAACCCAGTACTTC
.	TRBV4-2	TRBD2	TRBJ2-3	CASSQGLAGVPSTDTQYF	TGTGCCAGCAGCCAAGGACTAGCGGGGGTTCCTAGCACAGATACGCAGTATTTT
few	TRBV7-2	.	TRBJ2-5	CASSPPGEETQYF	TGTGCCAGCAGCCCCCCAGGGGAGGAGACCCAGTACTTC
.	TRBV7-9	TRBD1	TRBJ1-4	CASAPGGPKRFF	TGTGCCAGTGCACCAGGGGGGCCAAAACGGTTTTTT
.	TRBV20-1	.	TRBJ1-1	CSADQGEWAEAFF	TGCAGTGCTGATCAAGGGGAGTGGGCTGAAGCTTTCTTT
many	TRBV9	.	TRBJ2-1	CASSVQGSLYNEQFF	TGTGCCAGCAGCGTGCAAGGTTCCCTCTACAATGAGCAGTTCTTC
few	TRBV28	.	TRBJ2-7	CASSTPTSYEQYF	TGTGCCAGCAGTACCCCGACTAGCTACGAGCAGTACTTC
many	TRBV20-1	.	TRBJ2-5	CSAKPQGQETQYF	TGCAGTGCCAAGCCACAGGGCCAAGAGACCCAGTACTTC
few	TRBV5-6	.	TRBJ1-1	CASSFKLLNTVEAFF	TGTGCCAGCAGCTTTAAATTACTGAACACTGTAGAAGCTTTCTTT
.	TRBV3-1	.	TRBJ2-5	CASSHLGWETQYF	TGTGCCAGCAGCCATTTGGGATGGGAGACCCAGTACTTC
.	TRBV9	TRBD1	TRBJ2-7	CASSAPGQGSHEQYF	TGTGCCAGCAGCGCCCCGGGACAGGGGTCCCACGAGCAGTACTTC
few	TRBV15	.	TRBJ2-3	CATSRGGQGMVPDTQYF	TGTGCCACCAGCAGGGGGGGGCAGGGGATGGTTCCAGATACGCAGTATTTT
few	TRBV28	.	TRBJ1-2	CASRLIGAPNYGYTF	TGTGCCAGCAGACTTATCGGAGCCCCTAACTATGGCTACACCTTC
few	TRBV7-9	TRBD2	TRBJ2-6	CASGGGFSSGANVLTF	TGTGCCAGCGGGGGGGGATTTAGCTCTGGGGCCAACGTCCTGACTTTC
few	TRBV20-1	TRBD1	TRBJ1-5	CSALRTGLSNQPQHF	TGCAGTGCTCTTAGGACAGGGCTTAGCAATCAGCCCCAGCATTTT
.	TRBV7-3	TRBD2	TRBJ2-1	CASSRDGGGTYNEQFF	TGTGCCAGCAGCCGAGACGGGGGGGGAACCTACAATGAGCAGTTCTTC
.	TRBV7-9	.	TRBJ1-1	CASSLWTGMNTEAFF	TGTGCCAGCAGCTTGTGGACGGGCATGAACACTGAAGCTTTCTTT
few	TRBV7-7	TRBD2	TRBJ2-1	CASSLGLAGFNEQFF	TGTGCCAGCAGCTTAGGACTAGCGGGGTTTAATGAGCAGTTCTTC
few	TRBV4-1	.	TRBJ2-7	CASRDLSSYEQYF	TGCGCCAGCCGGGACTTAAGCTCCTACGAGCAGTACTTC
.	TRBV23-1	TRBD2	TRBJ2-5	CASRGGETQYF	TGCGCCAGCCGGGGGGGGGAGACCCAGTACTTC
.	TRBV20-1	TRBD2	TRBJ2-5	CSARVASGAIQETQYF	TGCAGTGCTAGAGTGGCTAGCGGGGCTATACAAGAGACCCAGTACTTC
many	TRBV9	.	TRBJ2-7	CASSVGPGSNYEQYF	TGTGCCAGCAGCGTAGGCCCGGGATCAAACTACGAGCAGTACTTC
.	TRBV12-3/TRBV12-4	.	TRBJ2-3	CASKTEITDTQYF	TGTGCCAGTAAGACAGAAATCACAGATACGCAGTATTTT
.	TRBV7-8	TRBD1	TRBJ2-3	CASSHARDRGTDTQYF	TGTGCCAGCAGCCACGCCAGGGACAGGGGCACAGATACGCAGTATTTT
.	TRBV5-1	.	TRBJ2-7	CASSPSGSQAPYEQYF	TGCGCCAGCAGCCCTTCCGGGAGCCAAGCGCCCTACGAGCAGTACTTC
.	TRBV7-2	TRBD1	TRBJ2-2	CAEATMGGQGATGELFF	TGTGCCGAGGCGACCATGGGGGGACAGGGAGCCACCGGGGAGCTGTTTTTT
few	TRBV7-9	.	TRBJ2-7	CASSLGAEEGYEQYF	TGTGCCAGCAGCTTAGGCGCTGAAGAGGGCTACGAGCAGTACTTC
few	TRBV4-1	.	TRBJ1-1	CASSQEGASITEAFF	TGCGCCAGCAGCCAAGAAGGGGCTTCTATTACTGAAGCTTTCTTT
few	TRBV6-5	.	TRBJ2-3	CASSYFPGGTDTQYF	TGTGCCAGCAGTTACTTTCCAGGGGGCACAGATACGCAGTATTTT
few	TRBV4-3	TRBD1	TRBJ1-2	CASSHSSGQGGIEHTF	TGCGCCAGCAGCCACTCCTCAGGACAGGGCGGAATAGAGCACACCTTC
few	TRBV7-9	TRBD1	TRBJ2-5	CASSLPTGTAQETQYF	TGTGCCAGCAGCTTACCGACCGGGACAGCACAAGAGACCCAGTACTTC
few	TRBV4-1	.	TRBJ1-1	CASSIWGNTEAFF	TGCGCCAGCAGCATCTGGGGGAACACTGAAGCTTTCTTT
.	TRBV7-9	.	TRBJ2-3	CASSLEGAGTQYF	TGTGCCAGCAGCTTAGAGGGTGCCGGGACGCAGTATTTT
few	TRBV11-2	TRBD1	TRBJ2-1	CASSLFTGDEQFF	TGTGCCAGCAGCTTATTCACAGGGGATGAGCAGTTCTTC